The clone carrying this TCR beta chain was observed once. Antigen specificity is unknown. Assay: immunoSEQ multiplex PCR; the TCRdb copy retains only in-frame clones and omits some. The sample has about 56,000 clones, 60% to 80% seen once; the top ten hold around 5%. This record belongs to a study of a mutant IDH1 vaccine in newly diagnosed glioma. Study-level points and caveats: Patients showed vaccine-induced immune responses at a rate of around 94%.

V was clipped by 5 bases and J by 4 bases, with 9 bases between them. CDR3 length: 13 residues. CDR1 and CDR2 from the germline V gene are MNHEY and SVGAGI. Time point: week 47, end of study. Alongside topical imiquimod, each dose of vaccine comprised 300 ug of mutant IDH1 20-mer peptide. Those who donated had recent WHO grade 3 or 4 IDH1-mutant, ATRX-lost astrocytomas. This rearrangement joins TRBV6-5 to TRBJ1-3; tentative D call: TRBD1 (6 bases). The clonotype comes from a man aged 50-60 years with glioma. Sequences were derived from PBMCs, sampled from a glioma patient whose treatment included an IDH1 peptide vaccine. CDR3 bases: TGTGCCAGCAGTACTCAGGGGGGAAACACCATATATTTT. Its protein is CASSTQGGNTIYF.